Below, 21 T cell receptor beta chains from the same sample are listed, as sequenced in a study of blood T cell repertoires in COVID-19. Sequencing used immunoSEQ multiplex PCR; TCRdb keeps in-frame clones, though not all of them. The sample lists around 450,000 clones; roughly 90% were seen once. The specimen was peripheral blood. Receptor source: a woman aged 25-40 years with acute or convalescent COVID-19.

This clone was observed once. The chain carries TRBV29-1 and TRBJ1-4; no firm D call. Germline V gives CDR1 SQVTM, CDR2 ANQGSEA. CDR3 length equals 11 residues. Trimming took 5 bases from V and 7 from J, leaving 8 bases between them. The CDR3 nucleotides are TGCAGCGTTAGGCAGGTTGAAAAACTGTTTTTT. Amino acids: CSVRQVEKLFF.

The chain is built from TRBV11-2 and TRBJ1-1; 7 bases are a match to TRBD1. After removal of 4 bases from V and 1 base from J, the junction contained 3 bases not matched to a gene. CDR1 SGHAT and CDR2 FQNNGV come from the germline V gene. CDR3 length: 14 amino acids. The chain's CDR3 is CASSWGQWNTEAFF. In DNA, the CDR3 is TGTGCCAGCAGCTGGGGACAGTGGAACACTGAAGCTTTCTTT.

The chain employs TRBV18 and TRBJ2-3; 7 bases are shared with TRBD1. Germline V CDR1 and CDR2: KGHSH, LQKENI. Germline trimming cut 4 bases from V and 2 bases from J; bases unmatched to any gene: 6. This CDR3 comprises 15 residues. The CDR3 is CASSQSQGVTDTQYF. The CDR3, as DNA: TGTGCCAGCTCACAATCCCAGGGGGTCACAGATACGCAGTATTTT.

This clone was seen a single time. The chain carries TRBV5-4 and TRBJ2-3; maybe TRBD2 (6 bases). The germline gives CDR1 SGHNT, CDR2 YYREEE (reference sequence). The CDR3 has 15 amino acids. V was cut by 10 bases and J by 0 bases, with 18 bases left in between. The CDR3 DNA reads as TGTGCCGGGAGGATCTCGGGGGTTAGCACAGATACGCAGTATTTT. It codes for CAGRISGVSTDTQYF.

The gene calls are TRBV27 and TRBJ2-3, with D maybe TRBD2 (6 bases). CDR3 length: 16 amino acids. Germline CDR1 reads MNHEY; CDR2 reads SMNVEV (reference sequence). Trimming cost V 8 bases and J 3 bases, with 21 bases left between them. The CDR3 DNA reads TGTGCCAGCTCATCGATCGCGGGGACTGGTACAGATACGCAGTATTTT. It is translated as CASSSIAGTGTDTQYF.

The V gene is TRBV19, the J gene TRBJ1-1, with D tentatively TRBD1 (5 bases). Trimming pared 7 bases from V and 5 bases from J, leaving 8 bases between. Per the germline V gene, CDR1 is LNHDA and CDR2 is SQIVND (reference sequence). CDR3 length: 11 residues. The CDR3 sequence is CASKRGTEAFF. As DNA, the CDR3 is TGTGCCAGTAAAAGGGGTACTGAAGCTTTCTTT. The full variable domain, its missing parts supplied by reference TRBV19 and TRBJ1-1, is DGGITQSPKYLFRKEGQNVTLSCEQNLNHDAMYWYRQDPGQGLRLIYYSQIVNDFQKGDIAEGYSVSREKKESFPLTVTSAQKNPTAFYLCASKRGTEAFFGQGTRLTVV.

The CDR3 loop reads CASSSFRGETQYF. The CDR3 DNA reads as TGTGCCAGCAGTTCTTTCAGGGGCGAGACCCAGTACTTC. The chain employs TRBV2 and TRBJ2-5, with D possibly matching TRBD1 (6 bases). The CDR3 extends over 13 amino acids. V was shortened by 5 bases and J by 5 bases, with 12 bases between the two germline ends. Germline CDR1 reads SNHLY; CDR2 reads FYNNEI.

V is TRBV4-1 and J is TRBJ1-3, with 7 positions matching TRBD1. V lost 0 bases, J lost 0 bases, and 5 bases stayed unmatched. CDR1 MGHRA and CDR2 YSYEKL come from the germline V gene. CDR3 length: 17 amino acids. CDR3: CASSQEDRVGSGNTIYF. Written as DNA, the CDR3 is TGCGCCAGCAGCCAAGAAGACAGGGTCGGCTCTGGAAACACCATATATTTT.

This sequence joins TRBV6-2 or TRBV6-3 and TRBJ2-2; D uncertain. There are 16 residues in the CDR3. CDR1 is MNHEY, CDR2 SVGEGT, per germline. The V and J ends lost 6 bases and 4 bases respectively, with 18 bases between them. The CDR3 sequence is CASSPASAVPTGELFF. In DNA, the CDR3 is TGTGCCAGCAGCCCTGCGTCGGCGGTGCCCACCGGGGAGCTGTTTTTT.

The chain couples TRBV6-2 or TRBV6-3 to TRBJ1-1, with 7 bases matching TRBD1. CDR3 length equals 12 residues. Germline-derived CDR1 and CDR2 are MNHEY and SVGEGT. Losses at the gene ends were 5 bases for V and 6 bases for J; bases not matched to a gene: 3. CDR3 amino acids: CASSRTGAEAFF. CDR3 coding DNA: TGTGCCAGCAGTCGGACAGGAGCTGAAGCTTTCTTT.

The chain combines TRBV10-3 with TRBJ2-1; TRBD1 agrees at 8 bases. The CDR3 sequence is 16 residues long. The V segment lost 3 bases and the J segment 4 bases; nucleotides outside the gene matches: 8. From germline, CDR1 is ENHRY and CDR2 SYGVKD. The CDR3 bases are TGTGCCATCAGTGACCTGGACAGGGCCAAATACAATGAGCAGTTCTTC. This gives the protein CAISDLDRAKYNEQFF.

The gene calls are TRBV2 and TRBJ1-5, with D tentatively TRBD1 (5 bases). CDR3 size: 14 residues. Germline V gene sequence: CDR1 SNHLY, CDR2 FYNNEI. The V and J ends lost 9 bases and 1 base respectively, with 13 bases between them. The CDR3 sequence: CASSLGGSNQPQHF. The CDR3 nucleotides read TGTGCCAGTTCCTTGGGGGGAAGCAATCAGCCCCAGCATTTT.

The J gene is TRBJ2-3, the V gene TRBV7-9, with TRBD2 matching over 9 bases. CDR3 length: 14 residues. Germline V gives CDR1 SEHNR, CDR2 FQNEAQ (reference sequence). The ends lost 3 bases at V and 5 bases at J; junction bases unmatched: 3. The CDR3 coding sequence is TGTGCCAGCAGCTTTGGCGGGGGGGTAGATACGCAGTATTTT. Its translation is CASSFGGGVDTQYF.

A few counts support this clone. V usage is TRBV2 and J usage is TRBJ1-6, with 11 bases aligning to TRBD1. The CDR3 has 17 residues. Trimming at V came to 6 bases and at J to 10 bases, leaving 14 bases not matched to a gene. Germline CDR1 reads SNHLY; CDR2 reads FYNNEI. The CDR3 DNA reads TGTGCCAGCAGCTATGAATTTGGAGGGACAGGGGGATCACCCCTCCACTTT. This gives the protein CASSYEFGGTGGSPLHF.

The rearrangement uses TRBV6-5 and TRBJ2-3; 8 nucleotides match TRBD1. Germline V gives CDR1 MNHEY, CDR2 SVGAGI. CDR3 length equals 15 residues. The trim removed 8 bases at V and 0 bases at J, leaving 7 bases unmatched. CDR3 sequence (DNA): TGTGCCAGCTACCAGACAGGGGTTAGCACAGATACGCAGTATTTT. It yields the protein CASYQTGVSTDTQYF.

The rearrangement joins TRBV15 to TRBJ2-3, with 7 bases identical to TRBD1. CDR1 LNHNV and CDR2 YYDKDF come from the germline V gene (reference sequence). The CDR3 has 15 amino acids. V shed 4 bases, J shed 2 bases, and the junction held 6 bases outside the gene matches. The CDR3 sequence: CATSTSTGITDTQYF. DNA for the CDR3: TGTGCCACCAGCACCTCGACAGGGATCACAGATACGCAGTATTTT.

J is TRBJ1-1 and V is TRBV19; D gene unclear. CDR3 size: 10 residues. CDR1 and CDR2 (germline): LNHDA, SQIVND (reference sequence). The germline V and J ends were trimmed by 7 bases and 7 bases, with 7 bases remaining between them. The CDR3 reads CASKEVEAFF. The DNA for the CDR3 is TGTGCCAGTAAAGAGGTTGAAGCTTTCTTT.

V usage is TRBV5-6 and J usage is TRBJ2-2; 10 bases are shared with TRBD1. Germline V CDR1 and CDR2: SGHDT, YYEEEE. Unmatched junction bases numbered 4, after V lost 2 bases and J lost 6 bases. This CDR3 is built from 15 residues. The CDR3 DNA follows: TGTGCCAGCAGCTTTGGGACAGGGGCGGCCGGGGAGCTGTTTTTT. It is translated as CASSFGTGAAGELFF.

The V gene is TRBV3-1 (or the pseudogene TRBV3-2), the J gene TRBJ2-3, with 10 bases that match TRBD2. Germline CDR1 is LGHDT and CDR2 is YNNKEL (reference sequence). Losses at the gene ends were 1 base for V and 6 bases for J; bases not matched to a gene: 13. This CDR3 region has 18 residues. The CDR3 is CASSQVGYLAGDWDTQYF. CDR3 in DNA: TGTGCCAGCAGCCAAGTTGGCTATCTAGCGGGGGACTGGGATACGCAGTATTTT.

The gene calls are TRBV7-9 and TRBJ1-1, with D uncertain. Germline V gives CDR1 SEHNR, CDR2 FQNEAQ (reference sequence). This CDR3 contains 14 residues. V lost 3 bases, J lost 2 bases, and 10 bases lay in between. The chain's CDR3 is CASSLTISNTEAFF. CDR3 bases: TGTGCCAGCAGCTTGACAATATCAAACACTGAAGCTTTCTTT.

The V and J genes are TRBV5-4 and TRBJ2-7; tentative D call: TRBD1 (7 bases). Germline loops: CDR1 SGHNT, CDR2 YYREEE (reference sequence). Trimming pared 4 bases from V and 2 bases from J, leaving 13 bases between. This CDR3 is 14 amino acids long. The CDR3 is CASSGGTAAYEQYF. CDR3 sequence (DNA): TGTGCCAGCAGCGGGGGGACAGCCGCCTACGAGCAGTACTTC.